These 12 T cell receptor beta chains share one sample of origin, sequenced in a study of cytomegalovirus exposure and HLA in healthy donors (dated by TCRdb to 2016 to 2017). Preparation of the library involved the immunoSEQ multiplex PCR assay. A mixture of 60 forward primers for TCR Vbeta segments and 13 reverse primers for TCR Jbeta segments was used in the multiplex PCR. This is the immuneACCESS table as TCRdb keeps it, with only in-frame sequences that have V and J called. A part of the clones is gone; compared with another copy, unresolved V genes explain less than half, and the rest is unexplained. This sample comprises some 150,000 clones, roughly four fifths of them detected only once. About 3.9% of the sample is in the top ten clones. The source material was PBMCs. These receptors were taken from a man aged 40-49 years in good health and CMV-seropositive.

The chain combines TRBV7-2 with TRBJ2-7, with D tentatively TRBD2 (5 bases). Germline values: CDR1 SGHTA, CDR2 FQGNSA. Trimming left V 1 base short and J 5 bases short, with 9 bases between. The CDR3 runs to 13 residues. The CDR3 region is CASSLVGVNEQYF. CDR3 sequence (DNA): TGTGCCAGCAGCTTAGTGGGAGTAAACGAGCAGTACTTC.

This sequence joins TRBV6-5 and TRBJ1-6; no clear D. V was clipped by 6 bases and J by 10 bases, with 10 bases between them. This CDR3 comprises 12 residues. Germline CDR1 reads MNHEY; CDR2 reads SVGAGI. Here the CDR3 reads CASREEGSPLHF. The CDR3 DNA reads TGTGCCAGCAGGGAGGAAGGATCACCCCTCCACTTT.

Written as DNA, the CDR3 is TGCAGCGCCGTTGCCCAGTCCGCCTACGAGCAGTACTTC. Translated, it gives CSAVAQSAYEQYF. The J gene is TRBJ2-7, the V gene TRBV29-1; D gene ambiguous. This CDR3 is built from 13 residues. Germline-derived CDR1 and CDR2 are SQVTM and ANQGSEA. The V gene lost 7 bases and the J gene lost 2 bases, with 15 bases spanning the gap.

CDR3 residues: CASSSPGQGNTEAFF. In DNA form, the CDR3 reads TGTGCCAGCAGCTCACCGGGACAGGGGAACACTGAAGCTTTCTTT. This chain links TRBV11-2 with TRBJ1-1; 9 positions match TRBD1. The CDR3 length is 15 residues. V was clipped by 4 bases and J by 1 base; unmatched bases: 4. Looked up from germline, CDR1 is SGHAT and CDR2 is FQNNGV.

V gene TRBV29-1 combines with J gene TRBJ2-5; maybe TRBD2 (5 bases). The CDR3 covers 15 residues. Germline V gives CDR1 SQVTM, CDR2 ANQGSEA. V lost 3 bases and J 5 bases, leaving 19 bases between the germline ends. The CDR3 coding sequence is TGCAGCGTTGATCTGGCGGAGGAGGCCAGGGAGACCCAGTACTTC. This codes for CSVDLAEEARETQYF. The variable domain in full, with the rest retrieved from reference TRBV29-1 and TRBJ2-5, is SAVISQKPSRDICQRGTSLTIQCQVDSQVTMMFWYRQQPGQSLTLIATANQGSEATYESGFVIDKFPISRPNLTFSTLTVSNMSPEDSSIYLCSVDLAEEARETQYFGPGTRLLVL.

The V gene is TRBV2, the J gene TRBJ2-4, with 14 nucleotides matching TRBD2. The CDR3 has 16 residues. Germline CDR1 is SNHLY and CDR2 is FYNNEI. The V gene end was trimmed by 6 bases and the J gene end by 7 bases; junction bases not matched to a gene: 8. CDR3 amino acids: CASRSLGLAGVNIQYF. DNA for the CDR3: TGTGCCAGCAGGTCACTGGGACTAGCGGGAGTTAACATTCAGTACTTC.

This chain connects TRBV9 to TRBJ2-1, with 7 positions matching TRBD2. V shed 7 bases, J shed 2 bases, and the junction held 6 bases outside the gene matches. The CDR3 is 14 amino acids. From germline, CDR1 is SGDLS and CDR2 YYNGEE. DNA for the CDR3: TGTGCCAGCGGTGGGGGGAGGGCCTACAATGAGCAGTTCTTC. It specifies CASGGGRAYNEQFF.

In its sample, this clone was seen once. The chain carries TRBV7-9 and TRBJ1-1; D possibly corresponds to TRBD1 (5 bases). V was pared by 8 bases and J by 6 bases, with 10 bases between. The CDR3 totals 11 residues. Germline V CDR1 and CDR2: SEHNR, FQNEAQ (reference sequence). The CDR3 DNA sequence: TGTGCCAGCTCCTTGACAGCTGAAGCTTTCTTT. As protein: CASSLTAEAFF.

This chain joins TRBV4-1 and TRBJ2-1; 8 bases agree with TRBD2. The CDR3 is made up of 15 amino acids. V shed 4 bases and J 7 bases; nucleotides not matched to a gene: 9. Germline CDR1 and CDR2: MGHRA and YSYEKL. In DNA, the CDR3 is TGCGCCAGCAGCCCCCGTTCGGGAGGGAGGAATGAGCAGTTCTTC. Translated: CASSPRSGGRNEQFF.

The CDR3 sequence: CATSRYGQGLPQHF. Here the CDR3 DNA reads TGTGCCACCAGCAGATACGGACAGGGGTTGCCCCAGCATTTT. This rearrangement joins TRBV15 to TRBJ1-5; 9 bases align to TRBD1. Per germline, CDR1 LNHNV and CDR2 YYDKDF (reference sequence). Unmatched junction bases numbered 5, after V lost 2 bases and J lost 9 bases. This CDR3 is 14 amino acids long.

This chain uses TRBV7-9 with TRBJ2-1, with TRBD2 identical over 11 bases. V trimming: 9 bases; J trimming: 4 bases; junction bases outside the gene matches: 11. The germline V gene has CDR1 SEHNR and CDR2 FQNEAQ (reference sequence). The length of the CDR3 is 16 residues. For the CDR3, the DNA is TGTGCCAGTGCATTCCCACTAGCGGGAGCTTACAATGAGCAGTTCTTC. The encoded protein is CASAFPLAGAYNEQFF.

The rearrangement uses TRBV19 and TRBJ2-7; TRBD2 is a possible D gene (6 bases). CDR3 length: 14 amino acids. Germline V gene lookup returns CDR1 LNHDA and CDR2 SQIVND (reference sequence). V dropped 2 bases and J dropped 0 bases, with 8 bases sitting between them. CDR3 protein: CASSISTSSYEQYF. The CDR3 bases are TGTGCCAGTAGTATATCGACTAGCTCCTACGAGCAGTACTTC.